This passage covers 32 T cell receptor beta chains from one sample sequenced in a study of T-cell reconstitution after alpha-beta-depleted transplantation in children. Molecular barcoding with unique molecular identifiers was used for the TCRbeta library. TCRdb re-analysed the PCR reads in MiXCR, keeping a single row per CDR3 protein. The sample records about 200,000 distinct CDR3 sequences, approximately 6.9% being singletons. This specimen was PBMCs, taken before TCRalphabeta/CD19-depleted stem cell transplant. These receptors all stem from a boy aged 2 to 10 with acute lymphoblastic leukemia, due to receive a stem cell transplant.

This clonotype has just a few counts. The rearrangement joins TRBV3-1 to TRBJ2-7, with 7 bases identical to TRBD1. CDR3 length: 14 residues. Germline-derived CDR1 and CDR2 are LGHDT and YNNKEL (reference sequence). The trim removed 4 bases at V and 4 bases at J, leaving 7 bases unmatched. CDR3 bases: TGTGCCAGCAGCCGCCGGGACAGATCTTACGAGCAGTACTTC. This codes for CASSRRDRSYEQYF.

This clonotype has only a few counts. Here the CDR3 DNA reads TGCGCCAGCAGCCCCGGGACGATTTACGAGCAGTACTTC. It specifies CASSPGTIYEQYF. The chain links TRBV5-1 to TRBJ2-7; D might be TRBD1 or TRBD2, each matching 5 bases. With 4 bases removed from V and 4 bases from J, the gap between germline ends came to 12 bases. Germline CDR1 is SGHRS and CDR2 is YFSETQ. The CDR3 has 13 amino acids. Based on the CDR3 plus reference TRBV5-1 and TRBJ2-7, the full variable domain is KAGVTQTPRYLIKTRGQQVTLSCSPISGHRSVSWYQQTPGQGLQFLFEYFSETQRNKGNFPGRFSGRQFSNSRSEMNVSTLELGDSALYLCASSPGTIYEQYFGPGTRLTVT.

In this sample, this clonotype turned up many times. The J gene is TRBJ2-1, the V gene TRBV12-3 or TRBV12-4, with D uncertain. The CDR3 is made up of 14 amino acids. Trimming stripped 3 bases from V and 1 base from J, with 7 bases between. Here the CDR3 reads CASSFDSSYNEQFF. CDR3 coding DNA: TGTGCCAGCAGTTTTGACTCGTCCTACAATGAGCAGTTCTTC.

This clonotype was seen at least ten times. The gene calls are TRBV29-1 and TRBJ2-1; the D gene could be TRBD1 or TRBD2 (5 bases each). CDR1 and CDR2 (germline): SQVTM, ANQGSEA. This CDR3 region has 14 residues. V was clipped by 7 bases and J by 7 bases, with 20 bases between them. CDR3 nucleotides: TGCAGCGCCTCCACGGGGACGCTGGGGAATGAGCAGTTCTTC. Protein: CSASTGTLGNEQFF.

The chain recombines TRBV14 with TRBJ1-2; D remains ambiguous. The length of the CDR3 is 14 residues. Germline V gene data show CDR1 as SGHDN and CDR2 as FVKESK. Trimming left V 4 bases short and J 8 bases short, with 17 bases between. This chain's CDR3 is CASSRSPGFRGYTF. In nucleotides, the CDR3 is TGTGCCAGCAGCCGAAGCCCGGGGTTTCGGGGCTACACCTTC.

This clonotype showed up just once. A much larger clone sits a single nucleotide away, making a read error possible. The missing conserved phenylalanine or tryptophan at the end of this CDR3 makes a read error likely. CDR3 residues: CASSADSHNEQFC. The CDR3 region has the DNA TGTGCCAGCAGCGCGGACAGCCACAATGAGCAGTTCTGC. This rearrangement joins TRBV11-1 to TRBJ2-1; tentatively, D is TRBD1 (6 bases). The CDR3 has 13 residues. V gave up 5 bases and J gave up 5 bases, with 10 bases separating them. CDR1 is SGHAT and CDR2 is FQDESV in the germline V gene (reference sequence).

This clonotype showed up many times. This rearrangement joins TRBV29-1 to TRBJ2-7; D unclear. The CDR3 has 13 amino acids. V was clipped by 5 bases and J by 4 bases, with 15 bases between them. Germline V lookup: CDR1 SQVTM, CDR2 ANQGSEA. CDR3 amino acids: CSVSNARKYEQYF. The CDR3 DNA is TGCAGCGTTTCCAACGCCCGAAAGTACGAGCAGTACTTC.

V is TRBV12-3 or TRBV12-4 and J is TRBJ2-4; 12 nucleotides agree with TRBD1. The V gene end was trimmed by 8 bases and the J gene end by 0 bases; junction bases not matched to a gene: 11. The CDR3 contains 18 residues. CDR3 sequence (DNA): TGTGCCAGCGGCGCCAGGGACAGGGGGCTCCTAGCCAAAAACATTCAGTACTTC. It translates to CASGARDRGLLAKNIQYF.

The chain employs TRBV7-2 and TRBJ2-3; possibly TRBD1 for D (6 bases). Germline CDR1 and CDR2: SGHTA and FQGNSA. The V and J ends lost 5 bases and 3 bases respectively, with 18 bases between them. There are 16 residues in the CDR3. The CDR3 DNA reads TGTGCCAGCAGCCAACCCGAACAGGGTAGAACAGATACGCAGTATTTT. Protein: CASSQPEQGRTDTQYF. Using reference TRBV7-2 and TRBJ2-3 for the parts outside the CDR3, the full variable domain is GAGVSQSPSNKVTEKGKDVELRCDPISGHTALYWYRQSLGQGLEFLIYFQGNSAPDKSGLPSDRFSAERTGGSVSTLTIQRTQQEDSAVYLCASSQPEQGRTDTQYFGPGTRLTVL.

This clonotype occurred many times. V is TRBV12-3 or TRBV12-4 and J is TRBJ2-5, with D hard to call. This CDR3 has 14 residues. V lost 1 base, J lost 5 bases, and 11 bases lay in between. CDR3 coding DNA: TGTGCCAGCAGTTTAGGCCAATATAGGGAGACCCAGTACTTC. Translation: CASSLGQYRETQYF.

Points on this clonotype: One end of the junction fails to match germline, which may point to a read error. The V and J genes are TRBV12-3 or TRBV12-4 and TRBJ1-5, with D possibly matching TRBD1 (5 bases). The CDR3 spans 14 residues. The CDR3 sequence is CASREAGPNQPEHF. CDR3 DNA sequence: TGTGCCAGCAGGGAAGCGGGACCCAATCAGCCCGAGCATTTT.

The V call is TRBV13, the J call TRBJ2-2; D remains ambiguous. Deletions cut 5 bases from V and 3 bases from J, with 10 bases between. Germline CDR1 and CDR2: PRHDT and FYEKMQ (reference sequence). The CDR3 totals 14 residues. The DNA of the CDR3 is TGTGCCAGCAGCCTTTACGTGGACACCGGGGAGCTGTTTTTT. Its translation: CASSLYVDTGELFF.

This clonotype has a count of ten or more. The chain couples TRBV5-1 to TRBJ1-3; tentatively, D is TRBD1 (5 bases). The V gene lost 2 bases and the J gene lost 0 bases, with 21 bases spanning the gap. Germline values: CDR1 SGHRS, CDR2 YFSETQ. CDR3 length equals 19 residues. Written as DNA, the CDR3 is TGCGCCAGCAGCTTTGGTTCGGACGGAGGACATAACTCTGGAAACACCATATATTTT. Translation gives CASSFGSDGGHNSGNTIYF.

In its sample, this clonotype was seen a few times. The chain uses TRBV27 and TRBJ1-1, with D hard to call. CDR1 and CDR2 from the germline V gene are MNHEY and SMNVEV (reference sequence). The length of the CDR3 is 14 residues. V was cut by 5 bases and J by 1 base, with 11 bases left in between. Written as DNA, the CDR3 is TGTGCCAGCAGTCCCTTGACACAGAACACTGAAGCTTTCTTT. Protein sequence: CASSPLTQNTEAFF.

This clonotype appeared a few times. The chain is built from TRBV6-2 or TRBV6-3 and TRBJ1-2; TRBD1 is a possible D gene (6 bases). The CDR3 is 13 residues long. Germline CDR1 and CDR2: MNHEY and SVGEGT. Trimming removed 6 bases from V and 14 bases from J, with 22 bases in between. CDR3 nucleotides: TGTGCCAGCAGCCCCGGACAGCTCCACGTCGAGACCTTC. This sequence encodes CASSPGQLHVETF.

The table lists this clonotype with many counts. The chain carries TRBV6-5 and TRBJ2-2; TRBD1 matches at 7 bases. Germline V gene sequence: CDR1 MNHEY, CDR2 SVGAGI. This CDR3 is 14 amino acids long. J lost 4 bases, V lost 5 bases, and 4 bases had no gene match. In nucleotides, the CDR3 is TGTGCCAGCAGTCGACAGGGCGGCACCGGGGAGCTGTTTTTT. Its translation: CASSRQGGTGELFF.

This clonotype was picked up many times. The chain links TRBV29-1 to TRBJ2-7, with D perhaps matching TRBD2 (5 bases). The CDR3 length is 14 residues. Germline CDR1 SQVTM, CDR2 ANQGSEA. Between the trimmed V and J ends, which lost 5 bases and 6 bases, there was a span of 20 bases. Written as DNA, the CDR3 is TGCAGCGTTTCGTCCGCGGGTCCACCGGGCGAGCAGTACTTC. It specifies CSVSSAGPPGEQYF.

The V call is TRBV5-6, the J call TRBJ2-3, with no clear D. Germline CDR1 is SGHDT and CDR2 is YYEEEE. Trimming took off 4 bases at V and 2 bases at J, with 20 bases between the two ends. The CDR3 has 17 amino acids. CDR3 sequence (DNA): TGTGCCAGCAGCGTCGCTGCCGGCTCAACGAACACAGATACGCAGTATTTT. Its translation is CASSVAAGSTNTDTQYF.

This clonotype was counted at least ten times. The chain carries TRBV3-1 and TRBJ2-7; TRBD1 agrees at 9 bases. In germline, CDR1 is LGHDT, CDR2 YNNKEL (reference sequence). Trimming took 4 bases from V and 6 from J; bases not matched to a gene: 7. The CDR3 contains 14 residues. The CDR3 is CASSPRDRVVEQYF. CDR3 DNA sequence: TGTGCCAGCAGCCCGCGGGACAGGGTCGTCGAGCAGTACTTC.

This clonotype was picked up many times. The rearrangement joins TRBV12-3 or TRBV12-4 to TRBJ1-2, with 8 bases aligning to TRBD1. V gave up 7 bases and J gave up 7 bases; unmatched junction bases: 8. The CDR3 consists of 13 residues. CDR3 coding DNA: TGTGCCAGCACCAATGGACAGGGACGTGGCTACACCTTC. Its translation is CASTNGQGRGYTF.

This clonotype was seen repeatedly, ten times or more. As the CDR3 is not closed by the conserved phenylalanine or tryptophan, this likely results from a read error. The limits of the CDR3 on the DNA are not certain, so only TCRdb's listed CDR3 is given. This rearrangement joins TRBV7-9 to TRBJ1-1; the table's D call, TRBD1, has no DNA check behind it. Germline V CDR1 and CDR2: SEHNR, FQNEAQ (reference sequence). The CDR3 totals 11 residues, both ends included. The CDR3 region is CASSLGSSSPG.

The rearrangement joins TRBV4-3 to TRBJ2-3, with D perhaps matching TRBD2 (6 bases). The V end lost 2 bases, the J end lost 5 bases, and 14 bases lay between the germline ends. CDR1 LGHNA and CDR2 YSLEER come from the germline V gene. The CDR3 is 15 residues long. The CDR3, as DNA: TGCGCCAGCAGCCAATTCAAGGGAGGCCTAGATACGCAGTATTTT. It codes for CASSQFKGGLDTQYF.

Ten or more counts support this clonotype. CDR3 DNA sequence: TGTGCCAGCACTACGGGACAGTACCAAGAGACCCAGTACTTC. Translation gives CASTTGQYQETQYF. The gene calls are TRBV7-9 and TRBJ2-5; TRBD1 matches at 7 bases. The CDR3 spans 14 residues. Trimming removed 7 bases from V and 0 bases from J; junction bases left unmatched: 5. Looked up from germline, CDR1 is SEHNR and CDR2 is FQNEAQ (reference sequence).

The rearrangement links TRBV18 to TRBJ2-5; TRBD2 matches 8 bases. Germline trimming cut 3 bases from V and 2 bases from J; bases unmatched to any gene: 5. This CDR3 has 15 residues. The germline V gene has CDR1 KGHSH and CDR2 LQKENI. The CDR3 sequence: CASSPLAGLQETQYF. CDR3 sequence (DNA): TGTGCCAGCTCACCTTTAGCGGGACTTCAAGAGACCCAGTACTTC.

This clonotype has a count of ten or more. The chain links TRBV25-1 to TRBJ2-7, with no clear D. Germline CDR1 and CDR2: MGHDK and SYGVNS. V was clipped by 3 bases and J by 4 bases, with 7 bases between them. CDR3 length: 12 amino acids. CDR3 residues: CASSDYKYEQYF. The CDR3 coding sequence is TGTGCCAGCAGTGACTACAAGTACGAGCAGTACTTC.

This clonotype was observed a few times. The rearrangement links TRBV7-3 to TRBJ1-5, with TRBD1 matching 7 bases. Germline V gives CDR1 SGHTA, CDR2 FQGTGA. The CDR3 runs 14 residues. The V gene end was trimmed by 4 bases and the J gene end by 5 bases; junction bases not matched to a gene: 5. The CDR3 protein is CASSYYRGDQPQHF. In nucleotides, the CDR3 is TGTGCCAGCAGCTATTACAGGGGCGATCAGCCCCAGCATTTT.

The chain links TRBV28 to TRBJ2-5; D unclear. Looked up from germline, CDR1 is MDHEN and CDR2 is SYDVKM. This CDR3 region has 13 residues. The V and J ends lost 3 bases and 3 bases respectively, with 8 bases between them. The CDR3 DNA follows: TGTGCCAGCAGTTTGAAGGACGAAGAGACCCAGTACTTC. Translated: CASSLKDEETQYF.

This clonotype was detected many times. The chain has TRBV5-1 and TRBJ2-7; TRBD2 might be the D (6 bases). CDR3 length: 17 residues. The germline V gene encodes CDR1 SGHRS and CDR2 YFSETQ. Trimming left V 0 bases short and J 6 bases short, with 22 bases between. The DNA for the CDR3 is TGCGCCAGCAGCTTGGTTTTGGGGGGAACTCGGTCTCGCGAGCAGTACTTC. Its translation is CASSLVLGGTRSREQYF.

This clonotype occurred many times. The gene calls are TRBV20-1 and TRBJ1-6; D is perhaps TRBD1 (6 bases). The CDR3 spans 19 residues. Germline loops: CDR1 DFQATT, CDR2 SNEGSKA (reference sequence). V lost 5 bases, J lost 0 bases, and 23 bases lay in between. Here the CDR3 reads CSARTPGTRLSSYNSPLHF. CDR3 nucleotides: TGCAGTGCTCGCACCCCTGGGACACGTCTGAGCTCCTATAATTCACCCCTCCACTTT.

There are many counts of this clonotype. The gene calls are TRBV28 and TRBJ2-5, with D possibly matching TRBD1 (5 bases). Per germline, CDR1 MDHEN and CDR2 SYDVKM. The CDR3 sequence is 14 residues long. Trimming removed 6 bases at V and 1 base at J, with 12 bases between. The CDR3 nucleotides are TGTGCCAGCAGCAAGGACACCTCCCAAGAGACCCAGTACTTC. Encoded protein: CASSKDTSQETQYF.

This clonotype was observed at least ten times. The DNA for the CDR3 is TGCAGTGCTAGAGATTCCGGGGTCAATGAGCAGTTCTTC. It translates to CSARDSGVNEQFF. The rearrangement uses TRBV20-1 and TRBJ2-1, with D perhaps TRBD2 (5 bases). This CDR3 region has 13 residues. Between the trimmed V and J ends, which lost 0 bases and 6 bases, there was a span of 9 bases. Germline V gene sequence: CDR1 DFQATT, CDR2 SNEGSKA (reference sequence).

A few counts support this clonotype. The gene calls are TRBV24-1 and TRBJ2-3; D not certain. The CDR3 has 16 amino acids. The V and J ends lost 3 bases and 0 bases respectively, with 12 bases between them. The germline V gene encodes CDR1 KGHDR and CDR2 SFDVKD. Here the CDR3 DNA reads TGTGCCACCAGTGATAAAAGTGGGCCTAGCACAGATACGCAGTATTTT. Encoded protein: CATSDKSGPSTDTQYF.